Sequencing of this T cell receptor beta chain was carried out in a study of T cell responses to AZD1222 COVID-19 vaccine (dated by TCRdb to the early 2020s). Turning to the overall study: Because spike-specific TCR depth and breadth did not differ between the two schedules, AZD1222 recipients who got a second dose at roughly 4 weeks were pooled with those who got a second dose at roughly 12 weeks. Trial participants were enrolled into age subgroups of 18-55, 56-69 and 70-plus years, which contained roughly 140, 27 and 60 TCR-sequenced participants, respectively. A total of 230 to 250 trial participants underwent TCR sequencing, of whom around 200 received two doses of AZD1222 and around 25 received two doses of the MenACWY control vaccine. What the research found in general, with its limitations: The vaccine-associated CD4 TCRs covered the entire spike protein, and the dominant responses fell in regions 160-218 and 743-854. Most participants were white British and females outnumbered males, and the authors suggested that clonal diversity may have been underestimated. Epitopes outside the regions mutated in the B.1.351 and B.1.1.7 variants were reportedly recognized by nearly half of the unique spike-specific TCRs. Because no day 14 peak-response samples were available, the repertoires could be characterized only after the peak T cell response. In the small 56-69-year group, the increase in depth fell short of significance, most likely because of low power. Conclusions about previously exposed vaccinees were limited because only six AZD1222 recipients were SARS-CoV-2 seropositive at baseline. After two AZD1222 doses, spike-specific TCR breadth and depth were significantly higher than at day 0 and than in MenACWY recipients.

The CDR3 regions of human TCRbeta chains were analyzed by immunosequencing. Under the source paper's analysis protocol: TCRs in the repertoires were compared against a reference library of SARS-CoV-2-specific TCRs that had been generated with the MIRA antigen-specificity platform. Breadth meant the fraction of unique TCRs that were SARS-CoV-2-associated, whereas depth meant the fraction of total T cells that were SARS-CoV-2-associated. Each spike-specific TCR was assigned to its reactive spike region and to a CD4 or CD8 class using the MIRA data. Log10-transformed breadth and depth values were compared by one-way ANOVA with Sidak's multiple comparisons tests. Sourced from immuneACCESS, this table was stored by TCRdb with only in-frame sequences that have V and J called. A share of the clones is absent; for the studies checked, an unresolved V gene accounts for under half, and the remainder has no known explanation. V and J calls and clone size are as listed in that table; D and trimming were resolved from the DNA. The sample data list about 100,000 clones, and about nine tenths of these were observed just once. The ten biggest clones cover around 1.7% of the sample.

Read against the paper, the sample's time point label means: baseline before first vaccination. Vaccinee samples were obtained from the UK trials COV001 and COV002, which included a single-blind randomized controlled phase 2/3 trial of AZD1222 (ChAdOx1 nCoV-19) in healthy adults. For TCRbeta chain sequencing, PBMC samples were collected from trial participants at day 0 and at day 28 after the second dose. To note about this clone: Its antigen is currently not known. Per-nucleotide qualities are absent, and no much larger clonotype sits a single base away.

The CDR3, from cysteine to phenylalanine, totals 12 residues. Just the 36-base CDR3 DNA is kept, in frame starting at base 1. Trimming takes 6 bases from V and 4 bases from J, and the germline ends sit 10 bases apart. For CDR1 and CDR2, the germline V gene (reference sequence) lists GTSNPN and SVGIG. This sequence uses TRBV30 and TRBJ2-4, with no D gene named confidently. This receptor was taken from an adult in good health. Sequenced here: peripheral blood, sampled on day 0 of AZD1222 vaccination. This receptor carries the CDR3 CACLDAKNIQYF. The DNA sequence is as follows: TGTGCCTGCCTCGATGCTAAAAACATTCAGTACTTC.